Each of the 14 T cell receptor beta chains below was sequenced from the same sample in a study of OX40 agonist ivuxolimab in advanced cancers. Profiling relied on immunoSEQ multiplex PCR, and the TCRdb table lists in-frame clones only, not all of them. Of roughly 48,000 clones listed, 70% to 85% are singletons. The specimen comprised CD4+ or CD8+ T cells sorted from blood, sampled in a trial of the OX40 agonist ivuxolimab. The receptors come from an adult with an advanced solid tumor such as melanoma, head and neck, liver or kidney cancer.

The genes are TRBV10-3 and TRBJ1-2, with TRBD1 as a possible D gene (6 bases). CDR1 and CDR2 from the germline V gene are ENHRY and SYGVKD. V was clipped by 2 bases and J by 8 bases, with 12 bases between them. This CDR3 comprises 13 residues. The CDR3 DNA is TGTGCCATCAGTGAGGGACAGAGCATAGGCTACACCTTC. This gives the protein CAISEGQSIGYTF.

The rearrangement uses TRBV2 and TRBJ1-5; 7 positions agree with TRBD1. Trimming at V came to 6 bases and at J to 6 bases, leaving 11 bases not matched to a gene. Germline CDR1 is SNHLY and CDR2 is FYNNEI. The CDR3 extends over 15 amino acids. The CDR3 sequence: CASRETGNNGQPQHF. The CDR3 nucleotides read TGTGCCAGCAGGGAGACAGGGAATAATGGTCAGCCCCAGCATTTT.

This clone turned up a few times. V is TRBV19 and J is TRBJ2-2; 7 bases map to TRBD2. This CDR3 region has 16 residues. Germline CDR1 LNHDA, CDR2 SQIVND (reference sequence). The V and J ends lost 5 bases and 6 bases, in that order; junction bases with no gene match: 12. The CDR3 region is CASSFHRDAGAGELFF. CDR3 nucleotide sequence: TGTGCCAGTAGTTTCCACCGGGACGCGGGGGCCGGGGAGCTGTTTTTT. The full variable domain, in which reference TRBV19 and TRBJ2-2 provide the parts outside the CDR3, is DGGITQSPKYLFRKEGQNVTLSCEQNLNHDAMYWYRQDPGQGLRLIYYSQIVNDFQKGDIAEGYSVSREKKESFPLTVTSAQKNPTAFYLCASSFHRDAGAGELFFGEGSRLTVL.

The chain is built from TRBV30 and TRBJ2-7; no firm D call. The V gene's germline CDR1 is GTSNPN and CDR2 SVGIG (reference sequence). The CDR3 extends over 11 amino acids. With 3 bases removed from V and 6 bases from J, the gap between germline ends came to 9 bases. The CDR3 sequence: CAWSPRVEQYF. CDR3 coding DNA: TGTGCCTGGAGCCCCCGCGTCGAGCAGTACTTC.

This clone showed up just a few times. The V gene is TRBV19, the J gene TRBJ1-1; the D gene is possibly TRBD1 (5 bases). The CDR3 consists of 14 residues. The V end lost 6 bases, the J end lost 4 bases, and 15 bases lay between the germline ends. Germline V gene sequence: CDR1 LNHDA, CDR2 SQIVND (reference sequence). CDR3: CASSPDTLSTEAFF. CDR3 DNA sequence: TGTGCCAGTAGCCCGGACACCCTGAGCACTGAAGCTTTCTTT.

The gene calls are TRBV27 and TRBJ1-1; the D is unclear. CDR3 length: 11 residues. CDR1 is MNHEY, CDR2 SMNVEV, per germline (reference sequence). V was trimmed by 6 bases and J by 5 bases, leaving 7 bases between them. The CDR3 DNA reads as TGTGCCAGCAGCGTGGGGACTGAAGCTTTCTTT. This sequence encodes CASSVGTEAFF.

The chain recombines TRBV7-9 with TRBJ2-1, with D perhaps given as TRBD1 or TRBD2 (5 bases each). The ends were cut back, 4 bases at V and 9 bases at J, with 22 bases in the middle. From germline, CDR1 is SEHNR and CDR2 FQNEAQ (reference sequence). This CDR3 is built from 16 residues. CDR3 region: CASSSPERYGATEQFF. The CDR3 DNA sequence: TGTGCCAGCAGCTCGCCCGAGCGGTACGGGGCCACTGAGCAGTTCTTC.

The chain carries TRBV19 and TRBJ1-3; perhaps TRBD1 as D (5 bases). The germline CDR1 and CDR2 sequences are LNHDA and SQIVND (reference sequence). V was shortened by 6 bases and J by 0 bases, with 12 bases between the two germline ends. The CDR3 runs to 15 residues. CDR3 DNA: TGTGCCAGTAGGGGGACTTCCGTCTCTGGAAACACCATATATTTT. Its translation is CASRGTSVSGNTIYF.

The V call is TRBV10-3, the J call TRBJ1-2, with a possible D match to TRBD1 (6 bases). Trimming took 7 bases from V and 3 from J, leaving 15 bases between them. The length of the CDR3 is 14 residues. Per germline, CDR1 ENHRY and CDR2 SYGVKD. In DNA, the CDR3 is TGTGCCATCAAGGAGGGGGGGTATTACTATGGCTACACCTTC. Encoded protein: CAIKEGGYYYGYTF.

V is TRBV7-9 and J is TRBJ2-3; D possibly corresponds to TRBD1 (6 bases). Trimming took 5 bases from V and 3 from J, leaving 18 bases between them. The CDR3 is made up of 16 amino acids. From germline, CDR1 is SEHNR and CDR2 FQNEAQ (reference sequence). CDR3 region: CASSPPGHRSTDTQYF. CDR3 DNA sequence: TGTGCCAGCAGCCCACCGGGACACCGGTCTACAGATACGCAGTATTTT.

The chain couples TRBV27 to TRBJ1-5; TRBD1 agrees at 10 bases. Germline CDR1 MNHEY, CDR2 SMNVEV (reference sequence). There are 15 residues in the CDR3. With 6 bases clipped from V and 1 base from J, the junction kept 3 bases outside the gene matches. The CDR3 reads CASSQDRGSNQPQHF. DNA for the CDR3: TGTGCCAGCAGCCAGGACAGGGGGAGCAATCAGCCCCAGCATTTT.

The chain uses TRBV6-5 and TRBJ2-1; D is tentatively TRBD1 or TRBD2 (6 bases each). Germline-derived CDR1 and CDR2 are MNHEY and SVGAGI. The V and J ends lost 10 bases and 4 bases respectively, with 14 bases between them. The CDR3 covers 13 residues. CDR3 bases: TGTGCCACCCGGAGGGGGATGTACAATGAGCAGTTCTTC. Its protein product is CATRRGMYNEQFF.

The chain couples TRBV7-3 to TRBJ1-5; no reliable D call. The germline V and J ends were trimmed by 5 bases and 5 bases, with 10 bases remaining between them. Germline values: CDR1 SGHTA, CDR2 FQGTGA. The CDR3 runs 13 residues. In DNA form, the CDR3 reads TGTGCCAGCAGCGAGGCCGGTTATCAGCCCCAGCATTTT. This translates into CASSEAGYQPQHF.

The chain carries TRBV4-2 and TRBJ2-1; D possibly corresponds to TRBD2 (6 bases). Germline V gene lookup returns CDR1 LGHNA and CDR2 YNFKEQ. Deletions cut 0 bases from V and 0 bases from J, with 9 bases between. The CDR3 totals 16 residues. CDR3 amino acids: CASSQEPGVSYNEQFF. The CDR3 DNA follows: TGTGCCAGCAGCCAAGAACCGGGGGTCTCCTACAATGAGCAGTTCTTC.